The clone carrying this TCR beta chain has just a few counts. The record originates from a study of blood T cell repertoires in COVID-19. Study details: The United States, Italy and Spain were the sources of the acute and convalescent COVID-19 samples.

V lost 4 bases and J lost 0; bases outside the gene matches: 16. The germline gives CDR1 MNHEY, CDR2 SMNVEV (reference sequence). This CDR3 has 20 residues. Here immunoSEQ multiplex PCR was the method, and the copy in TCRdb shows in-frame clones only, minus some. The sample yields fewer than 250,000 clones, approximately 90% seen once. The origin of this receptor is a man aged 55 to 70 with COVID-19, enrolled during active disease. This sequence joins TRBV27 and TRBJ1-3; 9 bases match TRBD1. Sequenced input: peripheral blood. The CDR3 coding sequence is TGTGCCAGCAGTTCATCATTAAAGGGACAGGGAGACCTCTCTGGAAACACCATATATTTT. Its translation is CASSSSLKGQGDLSGNTIYF.